A selection of T cell receptor beta chains follows, all from one sample in a study of blood T cell repertoires in COVID-19. TCRdb's table, derived via immunoSEQ multiplex PCR, lists solely in-frame clones and lacks some. The sample lists roughly 80,000 clones; about 80% were seen once. Sample: peripheral blood. The receptor source for this set is a human donor in a cohort sampled during active COVID-19. Each CDR3 is given with its conserved first and last residue. A D gene is named only where the DNA matches it firmly. Rows give clone size only sometimes, using once, few, many, or a class for an expanded clone.

TRBV4-2,.,TRBJ1-2,.,CASSLQRTANYGYTF,TGTGCCAGCAGCCTTCAGCGGACGGCCAACTATGGCTACACCTTC
TRBV11-1,.,TRBJ2-2,.,CASTADLNTGELFF,TGTGCCAGCACCGCCGACTTGAACACCGGGGAGCTGTTTTTT
TRBV28,.,TRBJ2-1,TRBD2,CASSSLASLAGVEQFF,TGTGCCAGCAGTTCCTTAGCCTCCCTAGCGGGAGTTGAGCAGTTCTTC
TRBV19,.,TRBJ2-5,TRBD2,CASRNLTSGVQETQYF,TGTGCCAGTAGGAACTTAACTAGCGGGGTACAAGAGACCCAGTACTTC
TRBV28,once,TRBJ2-7,TRBD1,CASSSFGTGTYEQYF,TGTGCCAGCAGTTCCTTCGGGACAGGGACCTACGAGCAGTACTTC
TRBV14,.,TRBJ2-3,TRBD2,CASSPWTSGGATDTQYF,TGTGCCAGCAGCCCCTGGACTAGCGGGGGGGCGACAGATACGCAGTATTTT
TRBV5-1,.,TRBJ2-1,TRBD1,CASSPDRGKYNEQFF,TGCGCCAGCAGCCCGGACAGGGGGAAATACAATGAGCAGTTCTTC
TRBV6-1,.,TRBJ2-7,TRBD2,CASSALLATLSYEQYF,TGTGCCAGCAGTGCCCTACTAGCGACTCTCTCCTACGAGCAGTACTTC
TRBV15,.,TRBJ2-3,TRBD2,CATSTKGLAGDTQYF,TGTGCCACCAGCACAAAGGGACTAGCGGGAGATACGCAGTATTTT
TRBV5-4,.,TRBJ2-1,.,CASSSKTSSYNEQFF,TGTGCCAGCAGCTCAAAGACTAGCTCCTACAATGAGCAGTTCTTC
TRBV5-1,.,TRBJ2-5,TRBD1,CASSYQPGGGETQYF,TGCGCCAGCAGCTACCAACCAGGGGGCGGAGAGACCCAGTACTTC
TRBV7-8,.,TRBJ1-1,.,CASSPGGGARTEAFF,TGTGCCAGCAGCCCGGGGGGGGGCGCGAGGACTGAAGCTTTCTTT
TRBV5-4,.,TRBJ2-7,TRBD2,CASSPREGRIHEQYF,TGTGCCAGCAGCCCTAGGGAGGGGCGCATCCACGAGCAGTACTTC
TRBV6-5,few,TRBJ2-3,.,CASNAGITDTQYF,TGTGCCAGCAACGCAGGAATCACAGATACGCAGTATTTT
TRBV6-5,.,TRBJ2-7,TRBD2,CASKLAGGSYEQYF,TGTGCCAGCAAACTAGCGGGAGGCTCCTACGAGCAGTACTTC
TRBV2,.,TRBJ2-7,.,CASSESVYEQYF,TGTGCCAGCAGTGAATCCGTGTACGAGCAGTACTTC
TRBV19,.,TRBJ1-6,TRBD1,CASSKHGTGDSPLHF,TGTGCCAGTAGTAAACACGGGACAGGAGATTCACCCCTCCACTTT
TRBV6-1,.,TRBJ2-7,.,CASSDAGLTQWEQYF,TGTGCCAGCAGTGACGCTGGTCTAACCCAATGGGAGCAGTACTTC
TRBV2,.,TRBJ1-1,.,CASSLGQNRGAFF,TGTGCCAGCAGTCTCGGACAGAACCGGGGAGCTTTCTTT
TRBV5-1,.,TRBJ2-7,TRBD1,CASSLNPPGQGDGGQYF,TGCGCCAGCAGCTTGAATCCACCGGGACAGGGGGATGGGGGGCAGTACTTC
TRBV5-1,.,TRBJ1-1,.,CASVGQTEAFF,TGCGCGTCCGTGGGGCAAACTGAAGCTTTCTTT
TRBV5-1,.,TRBJ2-7,TRBD1,CASSFVGQGAGEQYF,TGCGCCAGCAGCTTTGTGGGACAGGGGGCGGGGGAGCAGTACTTC
TRBV5-4,.,TRBJ1-1,.,CASSFRGPEAFF,TGTGCCAGCAGCTTCAGGGGACCTGAAGCTTTCTTT
TRBV27,.,TRBJ2-7,.,CASSFGQGRGTSYEQYF,TGTGCCAGCAGTTTTGGCCAGGGGAGAGGGACCTCCTACGAGCAGTACTTC
TRBV5-1,.,TRBJ2-7,.,CASSVAGSYEQYF,TGCGCCAGCAGCGTTGCGGGGTCCTACGAGCAGTACTTC
TRBV7-8,.,TRBJ2-1,TRBD2,CASSPQASGGLDNEQFF,TGTGCCAGCAGCCCCCAAGCTAGCGGGGGGTTAGACAATGAGCAGTTCTTC
TRBV13,.,TRBJ2-3,TRBD2,CASSVRLAGGTDTQYF,TGTGCCAGCAGCGTCAGACTAGCGGGAGGCACAGATACGCAGTATTTT
TRBV10-3,.,TRBJ2-1,.,CAISAGALSDNEQFF,TGTGCCATCAGTGCTGGGGCACTGTCGGACAATGAGCAGTTCTTC
TRBV3-1/TRBV3-2,.,TRBJ2-7,.,CASSQLRAEQYF,TGTGCCAGCAGCCAACTCAGGGCGGAGCAGTACTTC
TRBV11-3,.,TRBJ2-7,TRBD2,CASSPRSGSSYEQYF,TGTGCCAGCAGCCCCCGCAGCGGGAGCTCCTACGAGCAGTACTTC
TRBV2,.,TRBJ2-5,.,CASSVKETQYF,TGTGCCAGCAGTGTTAAAGAGACCCAGTACTTC
TRBV19,.,TRBJ2-7,.,CASSMVGPGGYEQYF,TGTGCCAGTAGTATGGTGGGCCCAGGAGGCTACGAGCAGTACTTC
TRBV4-2,few,TRBJ1-5,TRBD1,CASSQGTGVSGNQPQHF,TGTGCCAGCAGCCAAGGGACAGGGGTTAGTGGCAATCAGCCCCAGCATTTT
TRBV3-1/TRBV3-2,.,TRBJ1-1,.,CASSRGPNTEAFF,TGTGCCAGCAGCCGGGGGCCGAACACTGAAGCTTTCTTT
TRBV7-2,once,TRBJ2-5,TRBD2,CASSLGVAGGLQETQYF,TGTGCCAGCAGCTTAGGGGTAGCGGGGGGCCTCCAAGAGACCCAGTACTTC
TRBV13,once,TRBJ1-1,.,CASSLRQAFAEAFF,TGTGCCAGCAGCTTGAGACAGGCATTCGCTGAAGCTTTCTTT
TRBV6-1,.,TRBJ2-3,.,CASSLLGSATQYF,TGTGCCAGCAGCCTCCTAGGTTCGGCTACGCAGTATTTT
TRBV21-1,few,TRBJ2-3,.,CASTATSGLLPYTDTQYF,TGTGCCAGCACCGCAACTTCCGGACTCCTTCCGTACACAGATACGCAGTATTTT
TRBV9,.,TRBJ2-3,.,CASSDRQASTDTQYF,TGTGCCAGCAGCGACCGACAGGCGAGCACAGATACGCAGTATTTT
TRBV6-6,.,TRBJ1-2,TRBD1,CASSRFHQGVFPYGYTF,TGTGCCAGCAGTCGGTTCCACCAGGGGGTCTTTCCCTATGGCTACACCTTC
TRBV5-1,once,TRBJ2-3,TRBD2,CASSLGAGGPLTDTQYF,TGCGCCAGCAGCTTGGGGGCGGGAGGGCCTCTTACAGATACGCAGTATTTT
TRBV2,.,TRBJ2-7,TRBD2,CVGTSGGAESYEQYF,TGTGTCGGGACTAGCGGGGGGGCGGAGTCCTACGAGCAGTACTTC
TRBV5-1,.,TRBJ2-7,TRBD1,CASSSNGQVSYEQYF,TGCGCCAGCAGCTCCAATGGACAGGTCTCCTACGAGCAGTACTTC
TRBV4-1,.,TRBJ1-2,.,CASSQGGGGGNYGYTF,TGCGCCAGCAGCCAAGGGGGGGGAGGAGGGAACTATGGCTACACCTTC
TRBV7-8,once,TRBJ2-7,.,CASSPGHSSNEQYF,TGTGCCAGCAGCCCTGGACATAGCTCCAACGAGCAGTACTTC
TRBV28,.,TRBJ2-7,TRBD1,CASSASRGRFQQYF,TGTGCCAGCAGTGCCTCGAGGGGGCGGTTTCAGCAGTACTTC
TRBV5-6,.,TRBJ2-7,TRBD2,CASSGGLAETYEQYF,TGTGCCAGCAGCGGGGGACTAGCGGAAACCTACGAGCAGTACTTC
TRBV13,.,TRBJ2-7,TRBD2,CASSLIRGLAGGSSYEQYF,TGTGCCAGCAGCCTCATCCGGGGACTAGCGGGAGGATCTTCCTACGAGCAGTACTTC
TRBV29-1,few,TRBJ1-2,.,CSVELRPNYGYTF,TGCAGCGTTGAGTTGCGGCCCAACTATGGCTACACCTTC
TRBV7-2,.,TRBJ2-7,TRBD1,CASSYTGVEQYF,TGTGCCAGCAGTTACACAGGGGTCGAGCAGTACTTC
TRBV5-8,.,TRBJ1-1,.,CASSSLGRDPTEAFF,TGTGCCAGCAGCTCCTTGGGGCGAGACCCCACTGAAGCTTTCTTT
TRBV19,.,TRBJ2-5,TRBD2,CASSSTASGTFLQETQYF,TGTGCCAGTAGTTCCACCGCCAGCGGGACTTTCCTACAAGAGACCCAGTACTTC
TRBV7-8,few,TRBJ2-7,TRBD2,CASSLAGLAGVVSYEQYF,TGTGCCAGCAGCTTAGCGGGACTAGCGGGAGTAGTGTCCTACGAGCAGTACTTC
TRBV7-3,.,TRBJ1-1,.,CASSPLGTSPTEAFF,TGTGCCAGCAGCCCTCTCGGGACATCGCCCACTGAAGCTTTCTTT
TRBV28,.,TRBJ1-2,TRBD1,CASSSGTGDRRYGYTF,TGTGCCAGCAGTTCCGGGACAGGGGACCGGAGATATGGCTACACCTTC